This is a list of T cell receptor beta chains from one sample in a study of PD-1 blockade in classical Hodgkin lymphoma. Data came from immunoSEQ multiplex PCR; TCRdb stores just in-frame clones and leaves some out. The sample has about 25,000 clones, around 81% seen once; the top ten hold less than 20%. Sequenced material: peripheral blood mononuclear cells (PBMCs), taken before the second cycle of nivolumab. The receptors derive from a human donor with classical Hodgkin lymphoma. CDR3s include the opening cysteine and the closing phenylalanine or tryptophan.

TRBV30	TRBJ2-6	CAWSPLGYWGRSGANVLTF
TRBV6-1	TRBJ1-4	CASRGQGWDEKLFF
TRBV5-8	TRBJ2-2	CASSLVGNTGELFF
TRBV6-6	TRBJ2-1	CASSSDPRQFF
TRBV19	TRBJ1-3	CASSRGWSGNTIYF
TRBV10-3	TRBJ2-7	CAIRGDATYEQYF
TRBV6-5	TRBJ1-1	CASSPQGGFTEAFF
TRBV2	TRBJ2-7	CASSEENRGTQYF
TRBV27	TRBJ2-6	CASSLSWSSGANVLTF
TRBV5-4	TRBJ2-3	CASSKTDRAGGTDTQYF
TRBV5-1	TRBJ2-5	CASSLRLAGGQETQYF
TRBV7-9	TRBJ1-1	CASILETGSAEAFF
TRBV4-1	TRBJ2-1	CASSQDAEQFF
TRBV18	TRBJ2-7	CASSLGKGGSYEQYF
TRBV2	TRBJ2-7	CASRATGAGEQYF
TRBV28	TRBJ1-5	CASSYIGANQPQHF
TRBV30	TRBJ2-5	CAWSLQETQYF
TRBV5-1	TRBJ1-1	CASSWDSLTITEAFF
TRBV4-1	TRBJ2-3	CASSQLAGATDTQYF
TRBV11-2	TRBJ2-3	CASSSGLAVGNTQYF
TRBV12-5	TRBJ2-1	CASGLSRRVYNEQFF
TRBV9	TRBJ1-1	CASSGQVSRGNTEAFF
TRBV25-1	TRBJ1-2	CASSAYRDYTF
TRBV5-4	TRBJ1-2	CASSLDSNRGYGYTF
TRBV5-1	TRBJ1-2	CASSLAAGGIGLNYGYTF
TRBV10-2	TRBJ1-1	CASRRGQDLNTEAFF
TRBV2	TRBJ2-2	CASSDGASGTGELFF
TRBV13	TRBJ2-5	CASSLGGLAGFQETQYF
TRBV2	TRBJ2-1	CASTGRTYNEQFF
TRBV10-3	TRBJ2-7	CASSPGLAGGIAYEQYF
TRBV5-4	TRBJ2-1	CASSSGTSGTSSYNEQFF
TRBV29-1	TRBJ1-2	CSGSQGHGYTF
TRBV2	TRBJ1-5	CASSEGNRAQPQHF
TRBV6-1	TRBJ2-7	CAGGASGSYEQYF
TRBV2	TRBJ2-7	CASREGALAYEQYF
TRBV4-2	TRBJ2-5	CASSQDADRPGTSGGRTQYF
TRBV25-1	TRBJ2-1	CASSEGTGRNEQFF
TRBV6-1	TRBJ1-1	CASSAGFDTEAFF
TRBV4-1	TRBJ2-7	CASSAPGQRVEQYF
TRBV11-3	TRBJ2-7	CASSLGSKRAVYEQYF
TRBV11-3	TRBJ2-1	CASSLTSGGGHNEQFF
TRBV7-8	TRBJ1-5	CASSPLDRGNQPQHF
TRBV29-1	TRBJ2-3	CSVDKAGGVDTQYF
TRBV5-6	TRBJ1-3	CASSLLGTGKGNTIYF